These 2 T cell receptor beta chains share one sample of origin, sequenced in a study of T cell changes during pregnancy in multiple sclerosis. TCRdb's copy holds only in-frame clones and misses some; the assay was immunoSEQ multiplex PCR. The sample lists more than 35,000 clones, 90% occurring once. Here the sequenced sample was CD4+ T cells from peripheral blood mononuclear cells, taken in the first trimester of pregnancy. The receptor set was obtained from a female donor in good health, enrolled as a control in a pregnancy study.

The table lists this clone with a count of one. Mismatch with germline at one junction end may stem from a read error. V gene TRBV7-7 combines with J gene TRBJ2-2, with D possibly TRBD1 on 5 matching bases. The CDR3 has 14 amino acids. Germline lookup yields CDR1 SSHAT and CDR2 FNYEAQ (reference sequence). Written as DNA, the CDR3 is TGTGCTAGCAGCTTCGCAGGGTACACCGGGGAGCTGTTTTTT. Its translation is CASSFAGYTGELFF.

The V and J genes are TRBV9 and TRBJ2-5, with TRBD1 matching 8 bases. The CDR3 contains 14 residues. V trimming: 3 bases; J trimming: 4 bases; junction bases outside the gene matches: 5. From germline, CDR1 is SGDLS and CDR2 YYNGEE. The CDR3 loop is CASSAGQGSETQYF. DNA of the CDR3: TGTGCCAGCAGCGCCGGACAGGGTTCAGAGACCCAGTACTTC.